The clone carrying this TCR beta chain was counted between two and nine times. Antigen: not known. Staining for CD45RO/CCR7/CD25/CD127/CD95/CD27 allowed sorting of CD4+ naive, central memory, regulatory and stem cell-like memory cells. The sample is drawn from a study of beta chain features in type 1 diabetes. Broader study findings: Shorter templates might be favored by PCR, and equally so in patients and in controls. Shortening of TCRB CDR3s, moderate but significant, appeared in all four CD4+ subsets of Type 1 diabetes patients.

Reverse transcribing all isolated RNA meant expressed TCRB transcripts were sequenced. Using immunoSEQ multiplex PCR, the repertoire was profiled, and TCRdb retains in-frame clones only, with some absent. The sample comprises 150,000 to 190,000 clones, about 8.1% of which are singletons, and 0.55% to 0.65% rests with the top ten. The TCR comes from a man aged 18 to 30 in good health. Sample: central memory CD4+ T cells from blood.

The CDR3 sequence is CAWTPGQDTIYF. The CDR3 DNA reads as TGTGCCTGGACTCCCGGACAGGACACCATATATTTT. J is TRBJ1-3 and V is TRBV30, with TRBD1 identical over 7 bases. Germline trimming cut 4 bases from V and 8 bases from J; bases unmatched to any gene: 5. Germline lookup yields CDR1 GTSNPN and CDR2 SVGIG (reference sequence). The CDR3 consists of 12 residues.